This T cell receptor (beta chain) was found in a study of shared clonotypes between healthy human individuals. Study-wide background: Ranging from 18 to 49 in age, donors were two women and a few men.

Findings and caveats of the study: The sharing of roughly 5% of naive CD4 clonotypes was seen across a handful of donors. An anticipated effect of sequencing depth on clonotype sharing among donors was recognized.

Comments on this clone: Its matching antigen is unknown.

Profiled with immunoSEQ multiplex PCR; TCRdb holds only in-frame clones, not every one. The data hold about 2 million clones, with around 95% observed a single time. The sample comprised naive CD4+ T cells sorted from blood. Subset denoted: CD45RA+ positively selected. The sequence was collected from a man younger than 30 in good health.

The chain's CDR3 is CASSPNSLAGGYTDTQYF. The CDR3 nucleotides read TGTGCCAGCTCACCAAACTCTCTAGCGGGAGGTTACACAGATACGCAGTATTTT. The gene calls are TRBV18 and TRBJ2-3; 11 positions agree with TRBD2. Germline lookup yields CDR1 KGHSH and CDR2 LQKENI. The trim removed 2 bases at V and 2 bases at J, leaving 9 bases unmatched. The CDR3 is 18 residues long.